These T cell receptor beta chains were read from a single sample in a study of OX40 agonist ivuxolimab in advanced cancers. The data were produced by immunoSEQ multiplex PCR, yet TCRdb's version contains in-frame clones alone and is incomplete. Among over 45,000 clones, just over 85% were seen once, and the ten largest hold around 3.3%. Here the sequenced sample was CD4+ or CD8+ T cells sorted from blood, taken in a trial of the OX40 agonist ivuxolimab. The source of these receptors is an adult with an advanced solid tumor such as melanoma, head and neck, liver or kidney cancer. Each CDR3 is given with its conserved first and last residue. The order of the fields is V gene, J gene, clone size, D gene, CDR3 DNA, CDR3 protein. The D gene is left open where the match is weak. The size entry is marked missing in some rows and otherwise reads once, few, many or a size class.

TRBV5-1	TRBJ2-5	few	.	TGCGCCAGCAGCATAGATCAAGAGACCCAGTACTTC	CASSIDQETQYF
TRBV11-2	TRBJ2-2	.	TRBD2	TGTGCCAGCAGCCCCTGGACTAGCTTGGGCGGGGAGCTGTTTTTT	CASSPWTSLGGELFF
TRBV15	TRBJ2-5	.	.	TGTGCCACCAGCAGAGTGGCAGGAGGAGAGACCCAGTACTTC	CATSRVAGGETQYF
TRBV2	TRBJ2-5	.	.	TGTGCCAGCAGTCGCCCCCTGGAGGGAGAGACCCAGTACTTC	CASSRPLEGETQYF
TRBV11-2	TRBJ2-1	.	.	TGTGCCAGCAGCCAGTCTAGTGAGCAGTTCTTC	CASSQSSEQFF
TRBV28	TRBJ2-1	.	.	TGTGCCAGCAGTAGGAGGGAGAAGATGAATGAGCAGTTCTTC	CASSRREKMNEQFF
TRBV27	TRBJ2-3	.	TRBD2	TGTGCCAGCACACGGACTAGCGGGGCCGTAGATACGCAGTATTTT	CASTRTSGAVDTQYF
TRBV11-2	TRBJ2-7	.	.	TGTGCCAGCAGTACCAGAGGGTCCTCCTACGAGCAGTACTTC	CASSTRGSSYEQYF
TRBV5-1	TRBJ2-5	.	TRBD2	TGCGCCAGCATGGATATCAGACTAGCGGGGGGCCAAGAGACCCAGTACTTC	CASMDIRLAGGQETQYF
TRBV11-3	TRBJ2-5	.	TRBD2	TGTGCCAGCAGCTTAGCTTACGGGGGGAAGACCCAGTACTTC	CASSLAYGGKTQYF
TRBV7-2	TRBJ1-5	.	.	TGTGCCAGCAGCTTAGAAAGGGATCAGCCCCAGCATTTT	CASSLERDQPQHF
TRBV6-6	TRBJ2-3	.	.	TGTGCCAGCGCCCCACCGGGTTCGTGGACAGATACGCAGTATTTT	CASAPPGSWTDTQYF
TRBV7-3	TRBJ1-3	.	.	TGTGCCAGCAGCTTAAAACCCGGAAACACCATATATTTT	CASSLKPGNTIYF
TRBV7-2	TRBJ2-1	.	TRBD2	TGTGCCAGCAGGTTACCAGCGGGGGAGAATGAGCAGTTCTTC	CASRLPAGENEQFF
TRBV21-1	TRBJ2-1	.	.	TGTGCCAGCAGCCCCCCAGGAGAATCCCGAGGGGGGAATGAGCAGTTCTTC	CASSPPGESRGGNEQFF
TRBV20-1	TRBJ1-2	once	.	TGCAGTGCCGCGGACTATGGCTACACCTTC	CSAADYGYTF
TRBV6-6	TRBJ1-6	.	.	TGTGCCAGCAGGGGATGGGATACCACTAATTCACCCCTCCACTTT	CASRGWDTTNSPLHF
TRBV29-1	TRBJ2-5	.	.	TGCAGCGTTGCGGAGGTGGCCCAAGAGACCCAGTACTTC	CSVAEVAQETQYF
TRBV30	TRBJ2-7	.	.	TGTGCCTGGGGGGGGGCACAGTACGAGCAGTACTTC	CAWGGAQYEQYF
TRBV9	TRBJ2-5	.	TRBD2	TGTGCCAGCAGCGTAGGGCGGGAGGGCCCCGAGACCCAGTACTTC	CASSVGREGPETQYF
TRBV9	TRBJ2-7	medium-sized	TRBD2	TGTGCCAGCAGCCCTTGGACTAGCGGGAGATACGAGCAGTACTTC	CASSPWTSGRYEQYF
TRBV5-6	TRBJ2-1	.	.	TGTGCCAGCAGACAGCGATGGGGGAGCTCCTACAATGAGCAGTTCTTC	CASRQRWGSSYNEQFF
TRBV11-2	TRBJ1-1	.	.	TGTGCCAGCAGCTTGAGCTACATTTCTAACACTGAAGCTTTCTTT	CASSLSYISNTEAFF
TRBV9	TRBJ2-1	.	.	TGTGCCAGCAGCGTAGGTAGGACAGACCTCTACAATGAGCAGTTCTTC	CASSVGRTDLYNEQFF
TRBV6-1	TRBJ2-3	once	.	TGTGCCAGCAGTGAAGCTCTAGCGCACACAGATACGCAGTATTTT	CASSEALAHTDTQYF
TRBV16	TRBJ1-1	.	.	TGTGCCAGCAGCCTCAATCGTGGGGGGGGTCACACTGAAGCTTTCTTT	CASSLNRGGGHTEAFF